This TCR beta chain was documented in a study of cytomegalovirus exposure and HLA in healthy donors. Remarks on this clone: Antigen: not known.

Study-wide findings and caveats: Likely technical artifact: a cluster of highly shared sequence variants. The authors enumerated 180 or so TCR beta chains as linked to cytomegalovirus. TRBV6-2, TRBV6-3 and other indistinguishable V segments were excluded.

The PCR used 60 Vbeta and 13 Jbeta primers. The protocol was immunoSEQ multiplex PCR, while the TCRdb copy is restricted to in-frame clones and leaves out a portion. The sample has 150,000 or so clones, roughly four fifths seen once. CDR3 length: 14 residues. Trimming shortened V by 1 base and J by 1 base, and 8 bases separated the two germline ends. CDR1 is MDHEN and CDR2 is SYDVKM in the germline V gene. Sequenced sample: PBMCs. The clonotype comes from a man aged 30 to 45 in good health and CMV-seropositive. The chain recombines TRBV28 with TRBJ2-7, with unresolved D. CDR3 residues: CASSLFPESYEQYF. For the CDR3, the DNA is TGTGCCAGCAGTTTATTTCCCGAGTCCTACGAGCAGTACTTC.